This TCR beta chain was sequenced in a study of cytomegalovirus exposure and HLA in healthy donors. PCR was performed using 60 Vbeta and 13 Jbeta primers. Clones were sequenced by immunoSEQ multiplex PCR, and TCRdb holds only the in-frame ones, with some missing. The table has about 150,000 clones, around 84% seen once; the top ten hold over 2%. A remark on this clone: Its specificity is unknown.

The germline CDR1 and CDR2 sequences are SGHTS and YDEGEE. The junction had 4 bases not matched to a gene; V was cut back by 0 bases and J by 5 bases. The CDR3 spans 14 residues. Study-wide findings and caveats: Further analysis, carried out later, found HLA-associated TCR beta chains more clonally expanded than equally common other chains. Using the classifier, cytomegalovirus status was reportedly diagnosed with high specificity and sensitivity. Later analysis suggested links between common viral pathogens and several top significant clusters.

The TCR originated in a boy aged 2 to 10 in good health and CMV-seronegative. The specimen sequenced was PBMCs. V usage is TRBV5-8 and J usage is TRBJ2-5, with TRBD1 matching over 7 bases. The CDR3: CASSLGQGVETQYF. The CDR3 DNA is TGTGCCAGCAGCTTGGGTCAGGGGGTGGAGACCCAGTACTTC.